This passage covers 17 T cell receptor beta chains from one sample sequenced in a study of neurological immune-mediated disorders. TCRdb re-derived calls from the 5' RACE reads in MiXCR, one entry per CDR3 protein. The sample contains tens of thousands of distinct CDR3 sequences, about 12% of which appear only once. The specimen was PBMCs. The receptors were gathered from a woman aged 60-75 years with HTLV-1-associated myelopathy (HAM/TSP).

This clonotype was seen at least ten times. The CDR3 DNA reads TGTGCCTGGCGCCGGGCAGGGGGCACCTACGAGCAGTACTTC. As protein: CAWRRAGGTYEQYF. J is TRBJ2-7 and V is TRBV30, with 8 bases aligning to TRBD1. Germline CDR1 GTSNPN, CDR2 SVGIG (reference sequence). V dropped 5 bases and J dropped 2; count of bases not matched to a gene: 8. The CDR3 has 14 amino acids.

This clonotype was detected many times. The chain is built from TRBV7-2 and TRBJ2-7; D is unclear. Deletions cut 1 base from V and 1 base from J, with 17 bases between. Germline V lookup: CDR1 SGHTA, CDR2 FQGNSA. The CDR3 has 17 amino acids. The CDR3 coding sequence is TGTGCCAGCAGCTTAGAGGGCCCCGGGTCCCTATCCTACGAGCAGTACTTC. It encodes CASSLEGPGSLSYEQYF.

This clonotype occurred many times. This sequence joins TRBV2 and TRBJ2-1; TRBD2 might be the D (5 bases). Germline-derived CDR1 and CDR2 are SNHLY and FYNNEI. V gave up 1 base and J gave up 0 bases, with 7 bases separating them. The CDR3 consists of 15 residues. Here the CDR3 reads CASSEGGSSYNEQFF. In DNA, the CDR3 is TGTGCCAGCAGTGAAGGAGGGAGCTCCTACAATGAGCAGTTCTTC.

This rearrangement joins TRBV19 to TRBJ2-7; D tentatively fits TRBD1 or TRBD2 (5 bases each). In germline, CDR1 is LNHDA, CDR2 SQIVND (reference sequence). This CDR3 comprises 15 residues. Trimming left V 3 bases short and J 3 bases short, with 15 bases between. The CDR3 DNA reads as TGTGCCAGTAGTATGGGAGACAGTAAGTTCTACGAGCAGTACTTC. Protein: CASSMGDSKFYEQYF.

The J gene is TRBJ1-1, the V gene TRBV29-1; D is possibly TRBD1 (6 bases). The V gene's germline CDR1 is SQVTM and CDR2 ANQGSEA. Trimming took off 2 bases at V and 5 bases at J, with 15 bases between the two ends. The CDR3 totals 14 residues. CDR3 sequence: CSVEWGAVGTEAFF. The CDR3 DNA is TGCAGCGTTGAATGGGGGGCAGTGGGAACTGAAGCTTTCTTT.

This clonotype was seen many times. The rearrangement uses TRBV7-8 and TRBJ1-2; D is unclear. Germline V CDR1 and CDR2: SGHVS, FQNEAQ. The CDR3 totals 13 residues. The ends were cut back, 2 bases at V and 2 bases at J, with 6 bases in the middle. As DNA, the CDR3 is TGTGCCAGCAGCTTAAAGGCGAACTATGGCTACACCTTC. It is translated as CASSLKANYGYTF.

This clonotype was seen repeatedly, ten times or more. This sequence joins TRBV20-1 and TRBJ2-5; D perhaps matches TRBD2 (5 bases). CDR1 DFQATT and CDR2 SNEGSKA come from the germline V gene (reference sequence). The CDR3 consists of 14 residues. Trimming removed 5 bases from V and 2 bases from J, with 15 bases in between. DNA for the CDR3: TGCAGTGCTGTGGTGGGAGACTCACAAGAGACCCAGTACTTC. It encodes CSAVVGDSQETQYF.

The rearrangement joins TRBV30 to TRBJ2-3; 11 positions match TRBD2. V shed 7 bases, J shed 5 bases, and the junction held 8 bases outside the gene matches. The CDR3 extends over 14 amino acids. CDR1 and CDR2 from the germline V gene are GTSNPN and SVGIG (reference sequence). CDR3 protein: CASRGLAVGDTQYF. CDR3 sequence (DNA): TGTGCCTCAAGGGGACTAGCGGTTGGAGATACGCAGTATTTT.

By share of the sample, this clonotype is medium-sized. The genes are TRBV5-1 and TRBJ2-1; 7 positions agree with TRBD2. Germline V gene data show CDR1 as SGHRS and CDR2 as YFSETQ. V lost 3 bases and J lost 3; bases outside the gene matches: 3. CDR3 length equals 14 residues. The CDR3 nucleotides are TGCGCCAGCAGCTGGGGGGGGAACTACAATGAGCAGTTCTTC. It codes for CASSWGGNYNEQFF.

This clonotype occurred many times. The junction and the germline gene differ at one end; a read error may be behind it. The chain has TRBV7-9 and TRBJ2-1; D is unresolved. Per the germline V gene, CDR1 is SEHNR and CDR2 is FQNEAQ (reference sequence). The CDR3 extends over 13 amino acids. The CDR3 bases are TGTGCCAGCAGGTCATCCGGGCGCCGGCAGGCCGTCTTC. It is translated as CASRSSGRRQAVF.

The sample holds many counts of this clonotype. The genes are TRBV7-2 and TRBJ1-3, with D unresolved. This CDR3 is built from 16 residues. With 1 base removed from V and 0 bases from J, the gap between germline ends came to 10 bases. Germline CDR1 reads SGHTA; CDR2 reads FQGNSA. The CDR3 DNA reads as TGTGCCAGCAGCTTAGGGGGAGCAACCTCTGGAAACACCATATATTTT. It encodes CASSLGGATSGNTIYF.

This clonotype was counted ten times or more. CDR3 loop: CASSAYRVGEQYF. CDR3 nucleotide sequence: TGTGCCAGCAGTGCTTACAGGGTCGGGGAGCAGTACTTC. The V gene is TRBV6-2 or TRBV6-3, the J gene TRBJ2-7; maybe TRBD1 (6 bases). The CDR3 contains 13 residues. The germline CDR1 and CDR2 sequences are MNHEY and SVGEGT. The V gene lost 5 bases and the J gene lost 7 bases, with 15 bases spanning the gap.

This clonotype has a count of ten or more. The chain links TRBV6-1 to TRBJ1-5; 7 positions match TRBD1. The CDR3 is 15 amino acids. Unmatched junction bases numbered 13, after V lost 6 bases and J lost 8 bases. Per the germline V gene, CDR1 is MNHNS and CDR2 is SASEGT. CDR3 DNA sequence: TGTGCCAGCAGCCCCAGGGGGGGGGCATCGGAGCCCCAGCATTTT. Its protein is CASSPRGGASEPQHF.

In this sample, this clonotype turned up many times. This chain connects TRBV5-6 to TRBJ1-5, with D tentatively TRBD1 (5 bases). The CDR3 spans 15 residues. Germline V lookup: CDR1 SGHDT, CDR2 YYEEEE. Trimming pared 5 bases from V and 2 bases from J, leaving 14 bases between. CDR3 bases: TGTGCCAGCAGGCGGTCGGGGCAGCGCAATCAGCCCCAGCATTTT. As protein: CASRRSGQRNQPQHF.

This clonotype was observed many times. CDR3 in amino acids: CASSLKEGLQETQYF. DNA for the CDR3: TGTGCCAGCAGCTTAAAAGAAGGGCTCCAAGAGACCCAGTACTTC. The chain employs TRBV7-8 and TRBJ2-5, with no clear D. The V end lost 2 bases, the J end lost 1 base, and 11 bases lay between the germline ends. From germline, CDR1 is SGHVS and CDR2 FQNEAQ. The CDR3 loop spans 15 amino acids.

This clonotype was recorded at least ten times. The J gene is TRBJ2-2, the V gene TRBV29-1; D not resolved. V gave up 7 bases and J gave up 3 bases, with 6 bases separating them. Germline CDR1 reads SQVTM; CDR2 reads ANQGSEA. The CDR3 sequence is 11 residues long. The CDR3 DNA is TGCAGCGGGCGACACACCGGGGAGCTGTTTTTT. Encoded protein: CSGRHTGELFF.

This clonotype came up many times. The CDR3 coding sequence is TGCAGTGCTAGAGTAGCGGGGGGATACAATGAGCAGTTCTTC. It is translated as CSARVAGGYNEQFF. V usage is TRBV20-1 and J usage is TRBJ2-1; the match to TRBD2 covers 10 bases. CDR3 length equals 14 residues. Germline CDR1 reads DFQATT; CDR2 reads SNEGSKA (reference sequence). Trimming removed 1 base from V and 4 bases from J; junction bases left unmatched: 1.